This TCR beta chain was captured by sequencing in a study of T cell responses to AZD1222 COVID-19 vaccine. Points from the study as a whole: Among AZD1222 vaccinees, only five or six were seropositive at baseline. Spike-specific TCR depth and breadth grew after two AZD1222 doses.

CDR3 length equals 15 residues. V lost 2 bases, J lost 7 bases, and 14 bases lay in between. The germline gives CDR1 SGHVS, CDR2 FNYEAQ. The repertoire was sequenced with immunoSEQ multiplex PCR; TCRdb's copy has only in-frame clones and lacks some. The repertoire includes 110,000 to 150,000 clones, roughly 90% of them detected once, and approximately 3.1% sits in the top ten. Concerning this clone: Its antigen is still unknown.

The chain has TRBV7-6 and TRBJ2-2; no reliable D call. The material sequenced was peripheral blood, taken on day 0 of AZD1222 vaccination. This TCR was sampled from an adult in good health. As DNA, the CDR3 is TGTGCCAGCAGCTTAAACCTAGATCGGATCGGGGAGCTGTTTTTT. It specifies CASSLNLDRIGELFF. Full variable domain (missing parts from reference TRBV7-6 and TRBJ2-2): GAGVSQSPRYKVTKRGQDVALRCDPISGHVSLYWYRQALGQGPEFLTYFNYEAQQDKSGLPNDRFSAERPEGSISTLTIQRTEQRDSAMYRCASSLNLDRIGELFFGEGSRLTVL.